What follows describes a single T cell receptor beta chain. The data originate from a study of CDR3 diversity in severe acne. TCRdb independently ran MiXCR on the PCR reads; one entry per CDR3 protein. The sample consists of about 90,000 distinct CDR3 sequences, approximately 54% of them appearing once. This receptor was identified in a male donor with severe acne vulgaris. The sequencing sample was made of blood.

Here the CDR3 reads CASSQEGLAGSDTQYF. The CDR3 coding sequence is TGTGCCAGCAGCCAAGAAGGACTAGCGGGGTCAGATACGCAGTATTTT. The gene calls are TRBV4-2 and TRBJ2-3; 12 nucleotides agree with TRBD2. The CDR3 loop spans 16 amino acids. Germline V gene sequence: CDR1 LGHNA, CDR2 YNFKEQ. The J segment lost 4 bases and the V segment lost 0 bases, leaving 2 bases of the junction unmatched.